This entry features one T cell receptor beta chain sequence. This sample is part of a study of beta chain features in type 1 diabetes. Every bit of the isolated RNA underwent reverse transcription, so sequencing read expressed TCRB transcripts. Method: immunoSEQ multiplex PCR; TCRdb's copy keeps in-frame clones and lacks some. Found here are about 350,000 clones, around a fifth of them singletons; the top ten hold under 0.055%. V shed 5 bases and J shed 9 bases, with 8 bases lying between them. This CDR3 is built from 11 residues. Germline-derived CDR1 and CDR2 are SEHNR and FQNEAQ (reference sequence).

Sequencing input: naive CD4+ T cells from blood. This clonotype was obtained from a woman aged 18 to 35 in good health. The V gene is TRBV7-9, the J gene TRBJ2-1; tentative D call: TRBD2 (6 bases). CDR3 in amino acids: CASSRSGEQFF. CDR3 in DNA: TGTGCCAGCAGCCGTAGCGGTGAGCAGTTCTTC.